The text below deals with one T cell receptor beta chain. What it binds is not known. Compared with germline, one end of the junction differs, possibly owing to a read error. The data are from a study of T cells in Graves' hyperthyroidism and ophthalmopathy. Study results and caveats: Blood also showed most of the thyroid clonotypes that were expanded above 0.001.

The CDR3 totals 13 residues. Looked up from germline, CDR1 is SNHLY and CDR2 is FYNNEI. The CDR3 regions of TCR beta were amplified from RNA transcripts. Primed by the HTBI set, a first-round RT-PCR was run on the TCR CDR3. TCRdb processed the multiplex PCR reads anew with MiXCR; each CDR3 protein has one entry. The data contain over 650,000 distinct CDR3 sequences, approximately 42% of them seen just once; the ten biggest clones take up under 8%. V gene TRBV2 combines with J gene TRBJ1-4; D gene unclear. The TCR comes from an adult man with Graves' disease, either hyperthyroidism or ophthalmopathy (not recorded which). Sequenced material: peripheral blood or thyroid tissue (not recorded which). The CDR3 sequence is CASSDYGNEKLLF. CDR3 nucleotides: TGTGCCAGCAGTGATTACGGGAATGAAAAACTGCTTTTT.